Presented here are 28 T cell receptor beta chains from one specimen sequenced in a study of shared clonotypes between healthy human individuals (dated by TCRdb to about 2020). Libraries came from the immunoSEQ multiplex PCR assay. TCRdb holds this immuneACCESS table with in-frame rearrangements only. Some clones are missing; in checked studies, unresolved V genes explain under half, and the rest has no known cause. The sample contains 600,000 or so clones, roughly 98% of them found a single time. Jointly, the top ten make up approximately 0.33% of the sample. CD8 naive samples consisted of CD45RO-negative cells that were positively selected for CCR7, yielding a CD45RA+CCR7+ population without TemRA cells. Sequencing input: naive CD8+ T cells sorted from blood. The cell subset or site tag for this specimen amounts to: CD45RA+CCR7+. All receptors come from a man younger than 45 in good health.

The chain combines TRBV5-4 with TRBJ1-2; D might be TRBD1 (6 bases). CDR1 is SGHNT, CDR2 YYREEE, per germline (reference sequence). There are 14 residues in the CDR3. The ends were cut back, 6 bases at V and 0 bases at J, with 12 bases in the middle. The chain's CDR3 is CASTAGGTNYGYTF. The CDR3 nucleotides are TGTGCCAGCACCGCCGGGGGCACTAACTATGGCTACACCTTC.

The chain couples TRBV29-1 to TRBJ1-1, with D possibly being TRBD1 (5 bases). There are 15 residues in the CDR3. Trimming left V 6 bases short and J 1 base short, with 18 bases between. CDR1 and CDR2 (germline): SQVTM, ANQGSEA. The CDR3 nucleotides read TGCAGCGTGAGGGGAGTCGGGCTCCGGAACACTGAAGCTTTCTTT. Translated: CSVRGVGLRNTEAFF. Full variable domain (rest looked up from reference TRBV29-1 and TRBJ1-1): SAVISQKPSRDICQRGTSLTIQCQVDSQVTMMFWYRQQPGQSLTLIATANQGSEATYESGFVIDKFPISRPNLTFSTLTVSNMSPEDSSIYLCSVRGVGLRNTEAFFGQGTRLTVV.

The gene calls are TRBV6-6 and TRBJ1-2, with TRBD1 identical over 7 bases. Germline CDR1 and CDR2: MNHNY and SVGAGI (reference sequence). V trimming: 6 bases; J trimming: 7 bases; junction bases outside the gene matches: 8. The CDR3 spans 13 residues. DNA for the CDR3: TGTGCCAGCAGCCCACAGGGGTTAGCTGGCTACACCTTC. This encodes CASSPQGLAGYTF.

For the CDR3, the DNA is TGTGCCAGTAGTATTGGGACTAGCGGACCAACCAGGAGCTCCTACAATGAGCAGTTCTTC. Its protein is CASSIGTSGPTRSSYNEQFF. The chain recombines TRBV19 with TRBJ2-1, with TRBD2 matching over 11 bases. The CDR3 contains 20 residues. J gave up 0 bases and V 3 bases, and 13 bases lay outside the gene matches. From germline, CDR1 is LNHDA and CDR2 SQIVND (reference sequence).

This chain links TRBV5-1 with TRBJ2-7, with D possibly being TRBD1 (6 bases). V dropped 4 bases and J dropped 2 bases, with 13 bases sitting between them. Germline V lookup: CDR1 SGHRS, CDR2 YFSETQ. The CDR3 consists of 14 residues. CDR3 in DNA: TGCGCCAGCAGCCTCGGACAGCTTCCCTACGAGCAGTACTTC. Its protein is CASSLGQLPYEQYF.

This chain connects TRBV10-3 to TRBJ2-3; 13 nucleotides match TRBD2. Trimming cost V 7 bases and J 3 bases; bases outside gene matches: 10. Germline V gene sequence: CDR1 ENHRY, CDR2 SYGVKD. The CDR3 is 17 residues long. CDR3 DNA sequence: TGTGCCATCACCGACGGACTAGCGGGAGCGGGGACAGATACGCAGTATTTT. Translating it yields CAITDGLAGAGTDTQYF.

A word on this clone: Other nucleotide sequences from this sample produce the same CDR3. This chain links TRBV27 with TRBJ2-7; 8 nucleotides match TRBD1. Losses at the gene ends were 2 bases for V and 0 bases for J; bases not matched to a gene: 0. Germline V CDR1 and CDR2: MNHEY, SMNVEV (reference sequence). The CDR3 is 14 amino acids. The CDR3 DNA reads as TGTGCCAGCAGTTTAGGACAGGGCTCCTACGAGCAGTACTTC. It encodes CASSLGQGSYEQYF.

This clone appeared once. This sequence joins TRBV27 and TRBJ2-7, with 8 nucleotides matching TRBD2. The junction had 10 bases not matched to a gene; V was cut back by 0 bases and J by 3 bases. This CDR3 region has 17 residues. Germline-derived CDR1 and CDR2 are MNHEY and SMNVEV (reference sequence). CDR3 coding DNA: TGTGCCAGCAGTTTATCTAACCCGCGGGGGGCCTTCTACGAGCAGTACTTC. Protein product: CASSLSNPRGAFYEQYF.

The gene calls are TRBV9 and TRBJ2-1; D remains ambiguous. V lost 0 bases and J lost 6, with 10 bases in between. CDR1 and CDR2 (germline): SGDLS, YYNGEE. The CDR3 runs to 14 residues. CDR3: CASSVASLGNEQFF. DNA of the CDR3: TGTGCCAGCAGCGTAGCATCGTTAGGCAATGAGCAGTTCTTC.

DNA of the CDR3: TGTGCCAGCAGCTTAGAGGGACAGGGGGTTTATGAGCAGTTCTTC. This codes for CASSLEGQGVYEQFF. The genes are TRBV7-9 and TRBJ2-1, with TRBD1 identical over 11 bases. The CDR3 totals 15 residues. CDR1 and CDR2 from the germline V gene are SEHNR and FQNEAQ (reference sequence). V gave up 1 base and J gave up 8 bases; unmatched junction bases: 4.

This rearrangement joins TRBV11-2 to TRBJ2-5; 7 positions agree with TRBD1. J gave up 2 bases and V 4 bases, and 10 bases lay outside the gene matches. Germline CDR1 SGHAT, CDR2 FQNNGV. The CDR3 is 16 residues long. CDR3 bases: TGTGCCAGCAGCTCCTTGTTCGGACAGGCTCAAGAGACCCAGTACTTC. Amino acids: CASSSLFGQAQETQYF.

The V call is TRBV7-2, the J call TRBJ1-1, with no clear D. CDR1 is SGHTA, CDR2 FQGNSA, per germline. The CDR3 contains 14 residues. Trimming took off 2 bases at V and 0 bases at J, with 7 bases between the two ends. The CDR3 nucleotides read TGTGCCAGCAGCTTATCAGTCATGAACACTGAAGCTTTCTTT. Residues: CASSLSVMNTEAFF. Full variable domain (rest looked up from reference TRBV7-2 and TRBJ1-1): GAGVSQSPSNKVTEKGKDVELRCDPISGHTALYWYRQSLGQGLEFLIYFQGNSAPDKSGLPSDRFSAERTGGSVSTLTIQRTQQEDSAVYLCASSLSVMNTEAFFGQGTRLTVV.

This chain links TRBV18 with TRBJ2-7; D ambiguous. The CDR3 is 12 amino acids. From germline, CDR1 is KGHSH and CDR2 LQKENI. V lost 2 bases and J lost 4, with 6 bases in between. The DNA of the CDR3 is TGTGCCAGCTCACCAGTCCTGTACGAGCAGTACTTC. Translation: CASSPVLYEQYF.

The V gene is TRBV7-8, the J gene TRBJ2-1; tentatively, D is TRBD2 (6 bases). Germline V CDR1 and CDR2: SGHVS, FQNEAQ. The CDR3 runs to 16 residues. Trimming took 7 bases from V and 3 from J, leaving 19 bases between them. The CDR3 DNA reads TGTGCCAGCACCCAATTGGAGGGCGCTTTCTACAATGAGCAGTTCTTC. This translates into CASTQLEGAFYNEQFF. Supplemented by reference TRBV7-8 and TRBJ2-1, the full variable domain reads GAGVSQSPRYKVAKRGQDVALRCDPISGHVSLFWYQQALGQGPEFLTYFQNEAQLDKSGLPSDRFFAERPEGSVSTLKIQRTQQEDSAVYLCASTQLEGAFYNEQFFGPGTRLTVL.

V is TRBV10-3 and J is TRBJ2-7; 7 bases align to TRBD1. The V and J ends lost 10 bases and 2 bases, in that order; junction bases with no gene match: 5. CDR1 and CDR2 from the germline V gene are ENHRY and SYGVKD. The CDR3 is made up of 12 amino acids. The CDR3 loop is CATWQGAYEQYF. The CDR3 DNA reads as TGTGCCACGTGGCAGGGGGCCTACGAGCAGTACTTC.

This chain connects TRBV2 to TRBJ2-4, with 7 bases lining up with TRBD1. Germline lookup yields CDR1 SNHLY and CDR2 FYNNEI. J was trimmed by 3 bases and V by 7 bases; bases with no gene match: 12. The CDR3 spans 16 residues. For the CDR3, the DNA is TGTGCCAGCATGATTTGGGCAGGGGGAGACAAAAACATTCAGTACTTC. Protein: CASMIWAGGDKNIQYF.

This chain connects TRBV11-3 to TRBJ2-3; 13 nucleotides line up with TRBD2. V was clipped by 5 bases and J by 4 bases; unmatched bases: 6. The CDR3 runs to 16 residues. CDR1 is SGHNT and CDR2 is YENEEA in the germline V gene. The CDR3: CASSPRTSGSPDTQYF. As DNA, the CDR3 is TGTGCCAGCAGCCCTCGGACTAGCGGGAGCCCAGATACGCAGTATTTT. Looking up the rest from reference TRBV11-3 and TRBJ2-3 gives the full variable domain: EAGVVQSPRYKIIEKKQPVAFWCNPISGHNTLYWYLQNLGQGPELLIRYENEEAVDDSQLPKDRFSAERLKGVDSTLKIQPAELGDSAVYLCASSPRTSGSPDTQYFGPGTRLTVL.

The gene calls are TRBV5-6 and TRBJ2-5; maybe TRBD1 (5 bases). Germline loops: CDR1 SGHDT, CDR2 YYEEEE. The CDR3 runs to 14 residues. V shed 0 bases and J shed 5 bases, with 11 bases lying between them. The CDR3 DNA is TGTGCCAGCAGCTTGGCAGGGTCTCGGGAGACCCAGTACTTC. Its translation: CASSLAGSRETQYF.

This chain links TRBV18 with TRBJ2-7, with D perhaps TRBD2 (5 bases). The CDR3 is made up of 16 amino acids. The V end was cut by 6 bases, the J end by 5 bases, with 23 bases between. Germline V gene data show CDR1 as KGHSH and CDR2 as LQKENI. The CDR3 DNA reads TGTGCCAGCTCCCTTATAGAACGAGGAGGTGCCCACGAGCAGTACTTC. It is translated as CASSLIERGGAHEQYF. Drawing the rest from reference TRBV18 and TRBJ2-7, the complete variable domain is NAGVMQNPRHLVRRRGQEARLRCSPMKGHSHVYWYRQLPEEGLKFMVYLQKENIIDESGMPKERFSAEFPKEGPSILRIQQVVRGDSAAYFCASSLIERGGAHEQYFGPGTRLTVT.

This CDR3 is CASSPPSSGASDTQYF. In DNA, the CDR3 is TGTGCCAGCAGCCCCCCCTCTAGCGGCGCATCAGATACGCAGTATTTT. This rearrangement joins TRBV9 to TRBJ2-3; TRBD2 matches at 7 bases. The CDR3 totals 16 residues. With V trimmed by 4 bases and J by 4 bases, 12 bases remained unmatched. The germline gives CDR1 SGDLS, CDR2 YYNGEE. The entire variable domain, with the rest obtained from reference TRBV9 and TRBJ2-3, is as follows: DSGVTQTPKHLITATGQRVTLRCSPRSGDLSVYWYQQSLDQGLQFLIQYYNGEERAKGNILERFSAQQFPDLHSELNLSSLELGDSALYFCASSPPSSGASDTQYFGPGTRLTVL.

The V call is TRBV25-1, the J call TRBJ1-2; D ambiguous. The V gene's germline CDR1 is MGHDK and CDR2 SYGVNS. V lost 0 bases and J 6 bases, leaving 8 bases between the germline ends. This CDR3 region has 13 residues. CDR3 nucleotides: TGTGCCAGCAGTGAATATGGAGGAGATGGCTACACCTTC. This codes for CASSEYGGDGYTF.

The chain has TRBV6-1 and TRBJ2-7, with D tentatively TRBD1 or TRBD2 (5 bases each). Per the germline V gene, CDR1 is MNHNS and CDR2 is SASEGT. V lost 2 bases to trimming and J lost 3 bases, with 14 bases between them. The CDR3 sequence is 15 residues long. The CDR3 DNA is TGTGCCAGCAGTGAAACGGGACGCCCCCTCTACGAGCAGTACTTC. Its translation is CASSETGRPLYEQYF.

V gene TRBV28 combines with J gene TRBJ2-6; D tentatively reads TRBD1 or TRBD2 (5 bases each). CDR3 length: 16 amino acids. The germline V gene has CDR1 MDHEN and CDR2 SYDVKM. V was trimmed by 4 bases and J by 0 bases, leaving 10 bases between them. The CDR3 reads CASSSYGGSGANVLTF. For the CDR3, the DNA is TGTGCCAGCAGTTCTTATGGGGGCTCTGGGGCCAACGTCCTGACTTTC.

The CDR3 nucleotides are TGTGCCAGCAGCTTAATAGGGCGAGGCTCCTACAATGAGCAGTTCTTC. It translates to CASSLIGRGSYNEQFF. The V call is TRBV7-3, the J call TRBJ2-1, with D hard to call. V was trimmed by 1 base and J by 0 bases, leaving 10 bases between them. Germline CDR1 is SGHTA and CDR2 is FQGTGA. CDR3 length: 16 residues.

This clone was seen only once. CDR3 amino acids: CASSDAARDNNEQFF. The DNA of the CDR3 is TGTGCCAGCAGTGATGCTGCCCGGGACAACAATGAGCAGTTCTTC. The rearrangement links TRBV6-1 to TRBJ2-1; perhaps TRBD1 as D (6 bases). Germline lookup yields CDR1 MNHNS and CDR2 SASEGT. The V and J ends lost 3 bases and 5 bases respectively, with 14 bases between them. The CDR3 covers 15 residues.

The V call is TRBV11-2, the J call TRBJ1-1; D call uncertain. V lost 4 bases and J 1 base, leaving 13 bases between the germline ends. The CDR3 has 15 residues. Germline values: CDR1 SGHAT, CDR2 FQNNGV. DNA of the CDR3: TGTGCCAGCAGCTCTGGCCGGGAAACGAACACTGAAGCTTTCTTT. This gives the protein CASSSGRETNTEAFF.

V and J are TRBV11-2 and TRBJ2-7, with 7 bases aligning to TRBD2. Germline CDR1 is SGHAT and CDR2 is FQNNGV. V shed 5 bases and J 0 bases; nucleotides not matched to a gene: 4. The CDR3 covers 14 residues. This CDR3 is CASSQGTISYEQYF. The CDR3 region has the DNA TGTGCCAGCAGCCAAGGGACTATCTCCTACGAGCAGTACTTC.

The chain's CDR3 is CASSQASGDTQYF. DNA of the CDR3: TGCGCCAGCAGCCAAGCTAGCGGTGATACGCAGTATTTT. The V call is TRBV4-1, the J call TRBJ2-3; TRBD2 agrees at 7 bases. With 1 base clipped from V and 6 bases from J, the junction kept 1 base outside the gene matches. The CDR3 runs 13 residues. Germline V gene sequence: CDR1 MGHRA, CDR2 YSYEKL.